Listed below are T cell receptor beta chains from one sample, sequenced in a study of blood T cell repertoires in COVID-19. Produced via immunoSEQ multiplex PCR; TCRdb's table is partial and in-frame only. Here the sample spans over 95,000 clones, just under 90% being singletons. The sequenced sample was peripheral blood. These receptors were collected from a woman between 45 and 65 years old with acute or convalescent COVID-19. Both conserved end residues are part of each CDR3. D genes are given only for firm matches. For some rows the clone size is stated as once, few or many, or as a class when expanded; others skip it.

D,size,J,V,CDR3,DNA
TRBD1,-,TRBJ2-7,TRBV6-5,CATSTGGPYEQYF,TGTGCCACCTCGACAGGGGGGCCCTACGAGCAGTACTTC
-,once,TRBJ1-2,TRBV3-1/TRBV3-2,CASSYGQTTYGYTF,TGTGCCAGCAGTTACGGACAGACCACCTATGGCTACACCTTC
TRBD1,-,TRBJ2-1,TRBV28,CASSFSSGQGVFHEQFF,TGTGCCAGCAGTTTCAGCTCGGGACAGGGGGTATTCCATGAGCAGTTCTTC
TRBD1,-,TRBJ2-5,TRBV30,CAWRPRDRGQETQYF,TGTGCCTGGAGACCCCGGGACAGGGGACAAGAGACCCAGTACTTC
TRBD1,-,TRBJ2-5,TRBV28,CASSFTRQGAGETQYF,TGTGCCAGCAGCTTCACCAGGCAGGGGGCAGGGGAGACCCAGTACTTC
-,-,TRBJ1-5,TRBV28,CASSLTVPDQPQHF,TGTGCCAGCAGTCTTACAGTGCCCGATCAGCCCCAGCATTTT
-,-,TRBJ2-1,TRBV19,CASEGVIRSGVYDNEQFF,TGTGCCAGTGAGGGGGTTATACGAAGCGGGGTATACGACAATGAGCAGTTCTTC
-,-,TRBJ1-5,TRBV5-1,CASSLGGEGFGNQPQHF,TGCGCCAGCAGCTTGGGAGGTGAAGGATTCGGCAATCAGCCCCAGCATTTT
TRBD1,-,TRBJ1-4,TRBV5-1,CASSAGQMNEKLFF,TGCGCCAGCAGCGCGGGACAGATGAATGAAAAACTGTTTTTT
-,-,TRBJ1-1,TRBV6-5,CASSRRNPNTEAFF,TGTGCCAGCAGCCGCAGGAACCCTAACACTGAAGCTTTCTTT
-,-,TRBJ2-1,TRBV5-6,CASSLGGSGYNEQFF,TGTGCCAGCAGCTTGGGTGGGTCGGGCTACAATGAGCAGTTCTTC
-,once,TRBJ1-2,TRBV4-2,CASSPDSGKYGYTF,TGTGCCAGCAGCCCGGACAGTGGAAAGTATGGCTACACCTTC
-,-,TRBJ1-3,TRBV7-9,CASSPQNSGNTIYF,TGTGCCAGCAGCCCTCAGAACTCTGGAAACACCATATATTTT
TRBD1,-,TRBJ2-1,TRBV24-1,CATSDNSRTGGNEQFF,TGTGCCACCAGTGACAACTCTCGGACAGGAGGAAATGAGCAGTTCTTC
-,-,TRBJ2-1,TRBV7-9,CASSLMGREDNEQFF,TGTGCCAGCAGCTTAATGGGCAGGGAAGACAATGAGCAGTTCTTC
-,-,TRBJ1-5,TRBV28,CATYGAHGSNQPQHF,TGTGCCACCTATGGGGCTCATGGGAGCAATCAGCCCCAGCATTTT
-,few,TRBJ2-1,TRBV5-6,CASSSNLIRNEQFF,TGTGCCAGCAGCTCTAATCTAATACGCAATGAGCAGTTCTTC
-,-,TRBJ1-6,TRBV4-3,CASSQDQGLGSPLHF,TGCGCCAGCAGCCAAGACCAGGGTTTGGGCTCACCCCTCCACTTT
-,-,TRBJ1-3,TRBV2,CASSWGPGNTIYF,TGTGCCAGCAGTTGGGGGCCTGGAAACACCATATATTTT
-,-,TRBJ2-5,TRBV2,CASSADLSNEETQYF,TGTGCCAGCAGTGCCGACTTGAGTAACGAAGAGACCCAGTACTTC
TRBD2,-,TRBJ2-5,TRBV4-1,CASSSPGTSDETQYF,TGCGCCAGCAGTTCACCCGGGACTAGCGACGAGACCCAGTACTTC
TRBD1,-,TRBJ1-1,TRBV24-1,CAIAGQFGTEAFF,TGTGCCATCGCGGGACAGTTTGGCACTGAAGCTTTCTTT
-,few,TRBJ1-5,TRBV2,CASNEGRNQPQHF,TGTGCCAGCAACGAGGGGAGGAATCAGCCCCAGCATTTT
TRBD1,-,TRBJ1-2,TRBV10-3,CAISIDRVPGYGYTF,TGTGCCATCAGTATAGACAGGGTCCCTGGCTATGGCTACACCTTC
TRBD1,-,TRBJ2-1,TRBV29-1,CSVSDRGLYNEQFF,TGCAGCGTCTCCGACAGGGGCCTCTACAATGAGCAGTTCTTC
-,-,TRBJ2-5,TRBV11-2,CASSMNRIQETQYF,TGTGCCAGCAGCATGAACAGGATCCAAGAGACCCAGTACTTC
-,-,TRBJ2-2,TRBV24-1,CATSERTVTGELFF,TGTGCCACCAGTGAGAGGACAGTCACCGGGGAGCTGTTTTTT
-,-,TRBJ1-4,TRBV5-5,CASSLQGGSTNEKLFF,TGTGCCAGCAGCTTGCAGGGAGGGAGTACTAATGAAAAACTGTTTTTT
-,-,TRBJ2-2,TRBV19,CASSIGQNTGELFF,TGTGCCAGTAGTATTGGGCAGAACACCGGGGAGCTGTTTTTT
-,-,TRBJ1-5,TRBV6-5,CASSTYGNQPQHF,TGTGCCAGCTCCACTTACGGCAATCAGCCCCAGCATTTT
TRBD2,once,TRBJ2-1,TRBV9,CASSAAGVGNEQFF,TGTGCCAGCAGCGCAGCGGGAGTCGGCAATGAGCAGTTCTTC
-,-,TRBJ1-1,TRBV3-1/TRBV3-2,CASSQVLGALNTEAFF,TGTGCCAGCAGCCAAGTTTTAGGGGCATTGAACACTGAAGCTTTCTTT
-,-,TRBJ1-2,TRBV7-8,CASSLDSYGYTF,TGTGCCAGCAGCCTGGACAGCTATGGCTACACCTTC
-,-,TRBJ1-6,TRBV3-1/TRBV3-2,CASSQDLIFYNSPLHF,TGTGCCAGCAGCCAAGACCTAATCTTCTATAATTCACCCCTCCACTTT
-,-,TRBJ2-2,TRBV19,CAILGQNTGELFF,TGTGCCATACTAGGCCAAAACACCGGGGAGCTGTTTTTT
-,-,TRBJ1-2,TRBV18,CASSPQGFDGYTF,TGTGCCAGCTCACCACAGGGGTTTGATGGCTACACCTTC
-,-,TRBJ2-7,TRBV6-5,CASTKTGIYEQYF,TGTGCCAGCACCAAAACAGGAATCTACGAGCAGTACTTC
TRBD1,-,TRBJ1-2,TRBV10-3,CAISYWTGGPTNYGYTF,TGTGCCATCAGCTATTGGACAGGGGGCCCTACTAACTATGGCTACACCTTC